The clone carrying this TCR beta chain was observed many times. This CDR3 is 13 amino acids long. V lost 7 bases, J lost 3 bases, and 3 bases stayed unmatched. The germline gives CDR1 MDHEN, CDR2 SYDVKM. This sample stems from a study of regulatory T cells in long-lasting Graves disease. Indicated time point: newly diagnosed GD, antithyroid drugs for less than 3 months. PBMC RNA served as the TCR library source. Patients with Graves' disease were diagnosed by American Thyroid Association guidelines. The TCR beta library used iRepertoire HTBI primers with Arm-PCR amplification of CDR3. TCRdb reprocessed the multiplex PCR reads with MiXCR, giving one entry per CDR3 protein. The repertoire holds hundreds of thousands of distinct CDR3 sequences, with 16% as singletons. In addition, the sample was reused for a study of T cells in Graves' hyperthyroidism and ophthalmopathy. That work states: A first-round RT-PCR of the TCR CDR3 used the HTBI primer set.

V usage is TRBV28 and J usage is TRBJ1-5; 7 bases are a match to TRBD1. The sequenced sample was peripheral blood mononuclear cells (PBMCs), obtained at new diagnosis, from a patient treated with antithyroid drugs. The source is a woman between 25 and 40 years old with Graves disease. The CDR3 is CASTTGDNQPQHF. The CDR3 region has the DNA TGTGCCAGCACCACAGGGGACAATCAGCCCCAGCATTTT.